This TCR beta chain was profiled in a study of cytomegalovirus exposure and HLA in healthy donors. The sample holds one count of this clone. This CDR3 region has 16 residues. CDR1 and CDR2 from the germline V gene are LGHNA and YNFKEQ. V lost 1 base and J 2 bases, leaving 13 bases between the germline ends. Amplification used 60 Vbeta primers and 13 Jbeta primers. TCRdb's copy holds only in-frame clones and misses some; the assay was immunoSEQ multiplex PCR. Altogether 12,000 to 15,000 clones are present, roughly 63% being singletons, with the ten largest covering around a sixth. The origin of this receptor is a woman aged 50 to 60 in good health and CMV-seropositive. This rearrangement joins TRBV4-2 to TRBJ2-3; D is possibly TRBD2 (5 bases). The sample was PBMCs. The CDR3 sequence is CASSQGTRRDTDTQYF. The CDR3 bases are TGTGCCAGCAGCCAAGGGACCCGCCGGGACACAGATACGCAGTATTTT.